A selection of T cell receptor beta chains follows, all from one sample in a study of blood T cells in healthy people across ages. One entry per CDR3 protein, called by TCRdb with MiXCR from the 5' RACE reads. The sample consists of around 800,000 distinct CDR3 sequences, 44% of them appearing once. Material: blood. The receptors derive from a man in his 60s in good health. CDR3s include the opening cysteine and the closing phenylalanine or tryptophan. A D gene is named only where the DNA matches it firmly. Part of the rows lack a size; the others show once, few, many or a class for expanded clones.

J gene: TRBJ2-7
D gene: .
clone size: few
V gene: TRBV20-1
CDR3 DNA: TGCAGTGCTGGCGACAGGACCTACGAGCAGTACTTC
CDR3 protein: CSAGDRTYEQYF

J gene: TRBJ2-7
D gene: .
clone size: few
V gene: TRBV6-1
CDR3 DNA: TGTGCCAGCAGTGAAGCGGCGTTGAGCTCCTACGAGCAGTACTTC
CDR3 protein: CASSEAALSSYEQYF

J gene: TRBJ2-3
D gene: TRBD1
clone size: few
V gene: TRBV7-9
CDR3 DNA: TGTGCCAGCAGACCGGGACAGGCGGCGAGCACAGATACGCAGTATTTT
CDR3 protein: CASRPGQAASTDTQYF

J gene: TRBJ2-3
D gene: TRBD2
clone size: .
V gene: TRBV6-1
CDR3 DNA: TGTGCCAGCATGGTCAGCGGGGGGTGGACAGATACGCAGTATTTT
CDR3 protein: CASMVSGGWTDTQYF

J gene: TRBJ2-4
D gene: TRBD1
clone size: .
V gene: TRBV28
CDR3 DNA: TGTGCCAGCAGTTTATATACCCTCCGGGACAGGGGGCGCATTCAGTACTTC
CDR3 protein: CASSLYTLRDRGRIQYF

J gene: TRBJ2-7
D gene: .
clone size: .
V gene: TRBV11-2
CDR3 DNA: TGTGCCAGCAGCACCACAAGGACTTCCTACGAGCAGTACTTC
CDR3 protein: CASSTTRTSYEQYF

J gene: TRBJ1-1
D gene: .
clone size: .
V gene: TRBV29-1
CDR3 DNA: TGCAGCGTTGTGGCAGGGTCGCGGAACACTGAAGCTTTCTTT
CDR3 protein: CSVVAGSRNTEAFF

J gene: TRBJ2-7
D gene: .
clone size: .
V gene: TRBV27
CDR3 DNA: TGTGCCAGCAGTCAGGACAGCGCGGTACCTTACGAGCAGTACTTC
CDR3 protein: CASSQDSAVPYEQYF

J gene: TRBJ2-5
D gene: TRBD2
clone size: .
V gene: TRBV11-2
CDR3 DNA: TGTGCCAGCAGCTTAGAAGGGAGGGGAGGTCAAGAGACCCAGTACTTC
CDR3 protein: CASSLEGRGGQETQYF

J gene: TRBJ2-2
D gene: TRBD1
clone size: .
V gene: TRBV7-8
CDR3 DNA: TGTGCCAGCATCATCCTATCAGGGGGCCCCGGGGAGCTGTTTTTT
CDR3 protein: CASIILSGGPGELFF

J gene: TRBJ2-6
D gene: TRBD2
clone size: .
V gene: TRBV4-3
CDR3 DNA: TGCGCCAGCAGCCCAGTAGCGGGGGGATCTGGGGCCAACGTCCTGACTTTC
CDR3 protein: CASSPVAGGSGANVLTF

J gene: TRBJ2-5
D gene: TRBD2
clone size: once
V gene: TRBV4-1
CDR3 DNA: TGCGCCAGCAGCAAAGAAGGTCCTAGCGGGGGCTACAATGAGCAGTACTTC
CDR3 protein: CASSKEGPSGGYNEQYF

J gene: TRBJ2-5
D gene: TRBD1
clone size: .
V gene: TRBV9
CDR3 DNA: TGTGCCAGCAGCGTAGGGACAGGGGGCGGGTTGAATGAGCAGTACTTC
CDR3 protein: CASSVGTGGGLNEQYF

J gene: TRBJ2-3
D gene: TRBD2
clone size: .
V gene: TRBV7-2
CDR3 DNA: TGTGCCAGCACGAAGGGAATAGCGGGAGGATACACAGATACGCAGTATTTT
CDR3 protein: CASTKGIAGGYTDTQYF

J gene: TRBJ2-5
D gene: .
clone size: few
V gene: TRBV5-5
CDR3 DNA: TGTGCCAGCAGTCCGAACAGGGTTGGGGAGACCCAGTACTTC
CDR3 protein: CASSPNRVGETQYF

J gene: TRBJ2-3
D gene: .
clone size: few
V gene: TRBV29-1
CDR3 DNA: TGCAGCGTTGCACGGTTACTTAGCACAGATACGCAGTATTTT
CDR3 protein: CSVARLLSTDTQYF

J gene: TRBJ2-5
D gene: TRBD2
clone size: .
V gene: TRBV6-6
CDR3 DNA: TGTGCCAGCACCTACGGAGCGGGGGAGGGGACCCAGTACTTC
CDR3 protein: CASTYGAGEGTQYF

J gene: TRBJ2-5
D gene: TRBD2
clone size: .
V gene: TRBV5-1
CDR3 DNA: TGCGCCAGCAGCCAACGACTAGCGGGGAACAATGAGCAGTACTTC
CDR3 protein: CASSQRLAGNNEQYF

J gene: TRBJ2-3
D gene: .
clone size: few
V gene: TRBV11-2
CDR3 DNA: TGTGCCAGCAGCCGTGACGGACTTCACACAGATACGCAGTATTTT
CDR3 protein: CASSRDGLHTDTQYF

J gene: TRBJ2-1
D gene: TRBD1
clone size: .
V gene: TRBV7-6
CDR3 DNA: TGTGCCAGCAGTTTCAACAGGGGGCAGGGCAATGAGCAGTTCTTC
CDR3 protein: CASSFNRGQGNEQFF

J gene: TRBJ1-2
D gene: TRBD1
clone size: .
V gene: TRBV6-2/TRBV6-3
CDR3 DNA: TGTGCCAGCACCACGCTCCCGGGACAGGGAAGCGGCTACACCTTC
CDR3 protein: CASTTLPGQGSGYTF

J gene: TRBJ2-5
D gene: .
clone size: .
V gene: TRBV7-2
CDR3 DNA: TGTGCCAGCAACCGGGACACAAATGTGGCTGAGACCCAGTACTTC
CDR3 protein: CASNRDTNVAETQYF

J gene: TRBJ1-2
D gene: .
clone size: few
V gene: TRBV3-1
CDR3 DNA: TGTGCCAGCAGCCAAGATTCAGGTAGCCCTTATGGCTACACCTTC
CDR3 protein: CASSQDSGSPYGYTF

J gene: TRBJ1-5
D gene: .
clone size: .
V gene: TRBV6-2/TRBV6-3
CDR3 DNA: TGTGCCAGCAGGGGCCTCAGGTACAATCAGCCCCAGCATTTT
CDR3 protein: CASRGLRYNQPQHF

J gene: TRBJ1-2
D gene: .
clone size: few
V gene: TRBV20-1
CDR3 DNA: TGCAGTGCTAGAGATCGGCAGGTGGATGGCTACACCTTC
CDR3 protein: CSARDRQVDGYTF

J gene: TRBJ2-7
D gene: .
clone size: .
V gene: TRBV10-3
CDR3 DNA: TGTGCCATCAGTGAGAGAGTGGACGGGCAATACGAGCAGTACTTC
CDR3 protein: CAISERVDGQYEQYF

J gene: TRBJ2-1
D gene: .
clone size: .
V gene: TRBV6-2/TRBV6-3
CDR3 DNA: TGTGCCAGCGCCGGGTTCCGGGGAGACGAGCAGTTCTTC
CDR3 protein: CASAGFRGDEQFF

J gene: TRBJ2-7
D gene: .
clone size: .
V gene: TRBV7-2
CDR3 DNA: TGTGCCAGCAGCTTAGGGGCAGCCAGCTCCTACAATGAGCAGTACTTC
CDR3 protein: CASSLGAASSYNEQYF

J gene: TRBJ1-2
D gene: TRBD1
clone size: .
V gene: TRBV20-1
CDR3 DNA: TGCAGTCCCCGCGGGGACAGGGGCGATGGCTACACCTTC
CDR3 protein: CSPRGDRGDGYTF

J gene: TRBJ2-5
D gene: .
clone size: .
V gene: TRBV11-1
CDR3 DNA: TGTGCCAGCAGCTTCCACAGGGCCCCCGTTATAGAGCAGTACTTC
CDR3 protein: CASSFHRAPVIEQYF

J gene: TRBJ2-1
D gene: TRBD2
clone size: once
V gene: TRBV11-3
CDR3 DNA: TGTGCCAGCAGCTCAGAGGCTTGGACTAGCGGAAGGGCGGAGCAGTTCTTC
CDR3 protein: CASSSEAWTSGRAEQFF

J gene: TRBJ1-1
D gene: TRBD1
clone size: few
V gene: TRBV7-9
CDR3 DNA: TGTGCCAGCAGCATCGCGACAGGGGGCACTGAAGCTTTCTTT
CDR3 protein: CASSIATGGTEAFF

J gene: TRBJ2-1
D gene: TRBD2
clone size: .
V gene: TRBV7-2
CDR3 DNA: TGTGCCAGCAGCAAAGCGGGGGGAGATACGCAGTTCTTC
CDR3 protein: CASSKAGGDTQFF

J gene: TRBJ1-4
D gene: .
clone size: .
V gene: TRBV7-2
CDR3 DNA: TGTGCCAGCAGCCCCAGACAGACGATGTATGAAAAACTGTTTTTT
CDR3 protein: CASSPRQTMYEKLFF

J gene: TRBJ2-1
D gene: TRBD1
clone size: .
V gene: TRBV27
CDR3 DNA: TGTGCCAGCAGCATCGGACAGGGGATTTACAATGAGCAGTTCTTC
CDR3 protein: CASSIGQGIYNEQFF

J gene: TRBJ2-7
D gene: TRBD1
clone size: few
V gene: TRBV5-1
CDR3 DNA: TGCGCCAGCAGCTTGGCCGTAGGGGACAGCCCCTACGAGCAGTACTTC
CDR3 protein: CASSLAVGDSPYEQYF

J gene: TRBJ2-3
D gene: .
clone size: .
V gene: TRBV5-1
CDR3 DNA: TGCGCCAGCAGCTTACTGCCCTTGTACAGTTCATCAACAGATACGCAGTATTTT
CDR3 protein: CASSLLPLYSSSTDTQYF

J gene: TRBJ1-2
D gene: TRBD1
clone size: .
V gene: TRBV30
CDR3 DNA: TGTTCCTGGAGGGAGACAGGGGGCGGCTACACCTTC
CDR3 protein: CSWRETGGGYTF

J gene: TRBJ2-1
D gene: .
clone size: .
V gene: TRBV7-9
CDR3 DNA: TGTGCCAGCATTCAGGGAAACGAGCAGTTCTTC
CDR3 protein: CASIQGNEQFF

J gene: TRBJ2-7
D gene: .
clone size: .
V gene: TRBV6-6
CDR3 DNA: TGTGCCAGCAGTTTCTTGGGGGCCTACGAGCAGTACTTC
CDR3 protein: CASSFLGAYEQYF

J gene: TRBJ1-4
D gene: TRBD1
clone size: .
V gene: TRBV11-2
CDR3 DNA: TGTGCCAGCAGCTTAGGAGACAGGGATGGTGAAAAACTGTTTTTT
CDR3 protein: CASSLGDRDGEKLFF

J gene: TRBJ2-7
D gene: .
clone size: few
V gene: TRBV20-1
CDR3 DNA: TGCAGTGCGGAAACCGGGACATCGGTCACCTACGAGCAGTACTTC
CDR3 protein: CSAETGTSVTYEQYF

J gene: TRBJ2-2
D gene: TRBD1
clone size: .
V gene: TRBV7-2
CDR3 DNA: TGTGCCAGCAGCTTACGGGACAGGGACACCGGGGAGCTGTTTTTT
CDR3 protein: CASSLRDRDTGELFF

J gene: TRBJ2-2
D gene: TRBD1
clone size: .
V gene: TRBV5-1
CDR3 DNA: TGCGCCAGCAGCTCGGACAGGGTGGGCACCGGGGAGCTGTTTTTT
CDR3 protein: CASSSDRVGTGELFF

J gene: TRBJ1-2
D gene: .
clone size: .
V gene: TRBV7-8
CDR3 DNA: TGTGCCAGCAGCATAGGGCCCGACTATGGCTACACCTTC
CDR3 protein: CASSIGPDYGYTF

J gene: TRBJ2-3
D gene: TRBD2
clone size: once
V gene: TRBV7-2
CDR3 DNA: TGTTCCAGCAGCTTAGTACTAGCGGGTACAGATCAGTATTTT
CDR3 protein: CSSSLVLAGTDQYF

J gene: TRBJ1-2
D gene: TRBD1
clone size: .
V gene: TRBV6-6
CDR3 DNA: TGTGCCAGCAGACCGGGACAGGGTATCGGTTATGGCTACACCTTC
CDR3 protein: CASRPGQGIGYGYTF

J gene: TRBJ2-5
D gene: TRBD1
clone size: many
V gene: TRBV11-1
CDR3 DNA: TGTGCCAGCAGCTCCCGGGACAGGGGGTTGGAGACCCAGTACTTC
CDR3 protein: CASSSRDRGLETQYF

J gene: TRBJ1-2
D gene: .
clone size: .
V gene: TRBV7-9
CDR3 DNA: TGTGCCAGCAGCTTGACCAATCGGGATGGCTACACCTTC
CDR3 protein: CASSLTNRDGYTF

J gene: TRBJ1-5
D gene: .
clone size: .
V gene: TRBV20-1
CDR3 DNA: TGCAGTGCTGCGCGGACAAAACATCAGCCCCAGCATTTT
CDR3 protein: CSAARTKHQPQHF

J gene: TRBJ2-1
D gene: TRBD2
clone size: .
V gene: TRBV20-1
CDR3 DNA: TGCAGTGAAGGGAGCGGGGGGGGGCAGTTCTTC
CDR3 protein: CSEGSGGGQFF

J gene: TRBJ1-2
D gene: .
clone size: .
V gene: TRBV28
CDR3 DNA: TGTGCCAGCAGTATATACGGGGTTCATGGCTACACCTTC
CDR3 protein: CASSIYGVHGYTF

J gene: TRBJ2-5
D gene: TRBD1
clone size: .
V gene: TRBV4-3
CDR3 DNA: TGCGCCAGCAGCCAAGAATTTTGGACAGGCAGTGAGACCCAGTACTTC
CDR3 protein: CASSQEFWTGSETQYF

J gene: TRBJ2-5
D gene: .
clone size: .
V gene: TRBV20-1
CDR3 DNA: TGCAGTGCTAGACTCAATGAGCAGTACTTC
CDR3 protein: CSARLNEQYF